These 9 T cell receptor beta chains originate from one sample sequenced in a study of cytomegalovirus exposure and HLA in healthy donors. It was with 60 Vbeta and 13 Jbeta primers that the PCR ran. Using immunoSEQ multiplex PCR, the repertoire was profiled, and TCRdb retains in-frame clones only, with some absent. The data contain some 150,000 clones, 84% of them singletons. Sequenced: PBMCs. The receptors come from a boy aged 2 to 10 in good health and CMV-seronegative.

Remarks on this clone: At one end, the junction sequence differs from germline, possibly due to a read error. The chain joins TRBV7-3 to TRBJ2-6, with 7 bases that match TRBD1. The germline V gene encodes CDR1 SGHTA and CDR2 FQGTGA. The length of the CDR3 is 18 residues. CDR3 residues: CASSLTGTANSGANVLTF. The CDR3 bases are TGTGCCAGCAGCCTAACCGGGACAGCTAATTCTGGGGCCAACGTCCTGACTTTC.

The gene calls are TRBV20-1 and TRBJ2-1; possible D gene TRBD2, 6 bases. The germline V gene encodes CDR1 DFQATT and CDR2 SNEGSKA (reference sequence). V lost 5 bases, J lost 7 bases, and 9 bases lay in between. The CDR3 runs 11 residues. The chain's CDR3 is CSAAEGNEQFF. The CDR3 DNA reads TGCAGTGCTGCGGAGGGAAATGAGCAGTTCTTC.

This sequence joins TRBV4-3 and TRBJ1-2; D is undetermined. This CDR3 region has 15 residues. The V gene lost 5 bases and the J gene lost 6 bases, with 19 bases spanning the gap. The germline V gene has CDR1 LGHNA and CDR2 YSLEER. The CDR3 DNA reads TGCGCCAGCAGCGCGACCCGCTCCGGGGTGAATGGCTACACCTTC. Amino acids: CASSATRSGVNGYTF.

The chain couples TRBV28 to TRBJ2-7, with D hard to call. The CDR3 spans 14 residues. The germline V gene encodes CDR1 MDHEN and CDR2 SYDVKM. V lost 3 bases, J lost 2 bases, and 11 bases lay in between. The CDR3 nucleotides are TGTGCCAGCAGTTTCCCGGGTCAAACCTACGAGCAGTACTTC. This codes for CASSFPGQTYEQYF.

The chain is built from TRBV5-1 and TRBJ1-3; TRBD1 is a possible D gene (5 bases). The ends were cut back, 0 bases at V and 0 bases at J, with 13 bases in the middle. CDR3 length: 17 residues. Germline CDR1 SGHRS, CDR2 YFSETQ. The CDR3 bases are TGCGCCAGCAGCTTGGCTCAGGGAAGAGCCTCTGGAAACACCATATATTTT. This gives the protein CASSLAQGRASGNTIYF.

The chain couples TRBV2 to TRBJ2-3; 11 nucleotides align to TRBD1. Per the germline V gene, CDR1 is SNHLY and CDR2 is FYNNEI. This CDR3 comprises 15 residues. V lost 2 bases and J lost 5; bases outside the gene matches: 3. CDR3 nucleotides: TGTGCCAGCAGTGAACTGGGGACAGGGGGAGATACGCAGTATTTT. Protein: CASSELGTGGDTQYF.

The chain is built from TRBV6-1 and TRBJ2-1; 9 bases fit TRBD2. V dropped 2 bases and J dropped 6; count of bases not matched to a gene: 14. CDR1 is MNHNS and CDR2 is SASEGT in the germline V gene. The CDR3 contains 18 residues. CDR3 sequence reads: CASSETSAGTSKINEQFF. The CDR3 bases are TGTGCCAGCAGTGAAACTTCGGCGGGGACTAGCAAAATCAATGAGCAGTTCTTC.

The chain links TRBV18 to TRBJ1-1, with D unclear. The CDR3 runs 14 residues. V was trimmed by 2 bases and J by 1 base, leaving 8 bases between them. Germline V gene lookup returns CDR1 KGHSH and CDR2 LQKENI. The CDR3 region has the DNA TGTGCCAGCTCACCAGAGGTCCGGAACACTGAAGCTTTCTTT. This sequence encodes CASSPEVRNTEAFF.

This clone was detected only once. CDR3 in amino acids: CASSHHVGVRSETQYF. The CDR3 coding sequence is TGTGCCAGCAGCCACCACGTCGGGGTGAGATCAGAGACCCAGTACTTC. This chain links TRBV14 with TRBJ2-5; D perhaps matches TRBD2 (5 bases). V lost 3 bases to trimming and J lost 4 bases, with 18 bases between them. The CDR3 has 16 amino acids. In germline, CDR1 is SGHDN, CDR2 FVKESK.